This is a list of T cell receptor beta chains from one sample in a study of shared clonotypes between healthy human individuals. Assay: immunoSEQ multiplex PCR; the TCRdb copy retains only in-frame clones and omits some. The sample consists of more than 2 million clones, around 95% of them appearing once. The sample taken for sequencing was naive CD8+ T cells from PBMCs. Receptors originate from a man between 18 and 35 years old in good health. Some clones in this sample may be carry-over from other donors' samples. CDR3s include the opening cysteine and the closing phenylalanine or tryptophan.

CDR3aa: CASSDGRGTEAFF
v_gene: TRBV25-1

CDR3aa: CASSFAGKGGELFF
v_gene: TRBV11-2

CDR3aa: CASSIGGSGQETQYF
v_gene: TRBV19

CDR3aa: CASTRREGKAQPQHF
v_gene: TRBV28

CDR3aa: CASSLSGVQGYEQYF
v_gene: TRBV5-4

CDR3aa: CASSLGAAGEQFF
v_gene: TRBV5-1

CDR3aa: CASSLSSEFYEQYF
v_gene: TRBV27

CDR3aa: CASSLGTLGTGELFF
v_gene: TRBV27

CDR3aa: CSVVGGSSYEQYF
v_gene: TRBV29-1

CDR3aa: CASSTKQREAYNEQFF
v_gene: TRBV19

CDR3aa: CASSLTSGYEQYF
v_gene: TRBV18

CDR3aa: CASSDSSNQPQHF
v_gene: TRBV7-9

CDR3aa: CASSEGDLQKLGELFF
v_gene: TRBV6-1

CDR3aa: CASSLVEGDTQYF
v_gene: TRBV9

CDR3aa: CASTTTSGDYNEQFF
v_gene: TRBV4-1

CDR3aa: CASSYPGGRETQYF
v_gene: TRBV6-5